The clone carrying this TCR beta chain has only a few counts. Its cognate antigen is unknown. The authors made TCR cDNA by 5'RACE template switching, adding a universal primer site and UMIs. TCRdb itself ran the 5' RACE reads through MiXCR, one entry per CDR3 protein. The sample has under 200,000 distinct CDR3 sequences; 9.5% to 11% are singletons. Trimming stripped 10 bases from V and 2 bases from J, with 13 bases between. The length of the CDR3 is 13 residues. Looked up from germline, CDR1 is LGHDT and CDR2 is YNNKEL (reference sequence). The source of the sample is a study of T cells after yellow fever vaccination. In the study overall: Fractions with few cells were prepared using SMART-Seq v4 Ultra Low Input.

Study-wide results and caveats: Abundant bulk-population clonotypes could contaminate the FACS-sorted repertoires.

This receptor was taken from a man younger than 35 who received the YFV17D yellow fever vaccine. Sequencing used CD8+ T cells sorted from PBMCs, obtained 15 days after the yellow fever booster vaccination. J is TRBJ2-3 and V is TRBV3-1; D unresolved. This CDR3 reads CATEDGDTDTQYF. In DNA form, the CDR3 reads TGTGCCACCGAGGACGGAGACACAGATACGCAGTATTTT.